A single sample is the source of the 19 T cell receptor beta chains below, sequenced in a study of CD4 T cells in relation to SARS-CoV-2 and coronaviruses. Which antigens these TCRs recognize remains unknown. Assay: immunoSEQ multiplex PCR; the TCRdb copy retains only in-frame clones and omits some. The table lists more than 20,000 clones, 72% of them singletons. CD4+ T cells from unexposed donors were obtained before the COVID-19 pandemic (2011-2018). The cells were cultured for 10 days before CD4+ T cells were isolated. Source material: CD4+ T cells from PBMCs, cultured in vitro. These TCRs come from a human donor in good health.

V and J are TRBV5-1 and TRBJ2-5; 7 bases fit TRBD1. J lost 5 bases, V lost 4 bases, and 5 bases had no gene match. The CDR3 contains 13 residues. CDR1 is SGHRS and CDR2 is YFSETQ in the germline V gene. CDR3 protein: CASSEGGAETQYF. The CDR3 coding sequence is TGCGCCAGCAGCGAAGGGGGCGCGGAGACCCAGTACTTC. The variable domain in full, completed from reference TRBV5-1 and TRBJ2-5, reads KAGVTQTPRYLIKTRGQQVTLSCSPISGHRSVSWYQQTPGQGLQFLFEYFSETQRNKGNFPGRFSGRQFSNSRSEMNVSTLELGDSALYLCASSEGGAETQYFGPGTRLLVL.

This clone has just a few counts. This chain links TRBV2 with TRBJ2-7; TRBD1 or TRBD2 may be the D gene (5 bases each). From germline, CDR1 is SNHLY and CDR2 FYNNEI. This CDR3 spans 14 amino acids. With 8 bases removed from V and 0 bases from J, the gap between germline ends came to 14 bases. The CDR3 bases are TGTGCCAGCCTGAACCGGGACCACTCCTACGAGCAGTACTTC. It codes for CASLNRDHSYEQYF.

The chain links TRBV11-3 to TRBJ2-3; D might be TRBD2 (7 bases). The V end was cut by 5 bases, the J end by 0 bases, with 21 bases between. The CDR3 sequence is 18 residues long. The germline CDR1 and CDR2 sequences are SGHNT and YENEEA. The chain's CDR3 is CASSDSGQRGSSTDTQYF. The CDR3 coding sequence is TGTGCCAGCAGCGACTCAGGACAGCGGGGATCTAGCACAGATACGCAGTATTTT.

This chain connects TRBV6-5 to TRBJ2-7; 11 positions match TRBD1. The V segment lost 4 bases and the J segment 3 bases; nucleotides outside the gene matches: 5. This CDR3 region has 15 residues. Per germline, CDR1 MNHEY and CDR2 SVGAGI. The CDR3 sequence is CASSSGTGGGYEQYF. The CDR3 DNA follows: TGTGCCAGCAGTTCCGGGACAGGGGGTGGCTACGAGCAGTACTTC.

The chain has TRBV4-3 and TRBJ2-3; D tentatively reads TRBD1 or TRBD2 (6 bases each). The V gene lost 0 bases and the J gene lost 3 bases, with 16 bases spanning the gap. CDR1 and CDR2 from the germline V gene are LGHNA and YSLEER. The CDR3 runs to 17 residues. This chain's CDR3 is CASSQDGQGRLTDTQYF. The CDR3 coding sequence is TGCGCCAGCAGCCAAGACGGTCAGGGGAGGTTAACAGATACGCAGTATTTT.

V usage is TRBV21-1 and J usage is TRBJ2-6; the table's D call TRBD1 went unverified against the DNA. TRBV21-1 has pseudogene status. The CDR3 runs to 16 residues. In nucleotides, the CDR3 is TGTGCCAGCAAAGGACAGGGGGCCCCTGGGGCCAACGTCCTGACTTTC. Protein product: CASKGQGAPGANVLTF.

The chain carries TRBV5-4 and TRBJ1-6; D possibly corresponds to TRBD1 (6 bases). Deletions cut 2 bases from V and 4 bases from J, with 10 bases between. Germline CDR1 SGHNT, CDR2 YYREEE (reference sequence). This CDR3 has 15 residues. CDR3 nucleotide sequence: TGTGCCAGCAGCTTAGGACAGCAATATAATTCACCCCTCCACTTT. It translates to CASSLGQQYNSPLHF. Filled out from reference TRBV5-4 and TRBJ1-6, the complete variable domain reads ETGVTQSPTHLIKTRGQQVTLRCSSQSGHNTVSWYQQALGQGPQFIFQYYREEENGRGNFPPRFSGLQFPNYSSELNVNALELDDSALYLCASSLGQQYNSPLHFGNGTRLTVT.

The J gene is TRBJ1-2, the V gene TRBV7-2, with TRBD1 matching over 7 bases. Per the germline V gene, CDR1 is SGHTA and CDR2 is FQGNSA. V lost 4 bases, J lost 5 bases, and 1 base stayed unmatched. The CDR3 spans 12 residues. CDR3 protein: CASSSGQYGYTF. The CDR3 DNA reads as TGTGCCAGCAGCTCGGGACAGTATGGCTACACCTTC.

The sample holds a few counts of this clone. The rearrangement joins TRBV5-1 to TRBJ1-5; possible D gene TRBD1, 5 bases. This CDR3 spans 13 amino acids. CDR1 and CDR2 (germline): SGHRS, YFSETQ. V dropped 3 bases and J dropped 5 bases, with 9 bases sitting between them. The CDR3 nucleotides read TGCGCCAGCAGCTCAGGGCCCGATCAGCCCCAGCATTTT. This translates into CASSSGPDQPQHF.

V usage is TRBV20-1 and J usage is TRBJ2-1; tentatively, D is TRBD2 (6 bases). The V gene lost 3 bases and the J gene lost 0 bases, with 12 bases spanning the gap. The CDR3 extends over 15 amino acids. Germline V CDR1 and CDR2: DFQATT, SNEGSKA (reference sequence). CDR3 bases: TGCAGTGCTAGTTCCGGGGGAAGCTCCTACAATGAGCAGTTCTTC. This gives the protein CSASSGGSSYNEQFF.

V gene TRBV2 combines with J gene TRBJ2-3; D is uncertain. The CDR3 runs to 11 residues. The ends were cut back, 6 bases at V and 3 bases at J, with 4 bases in the middle. Germline assignment: CDR1 SNHLY and CDR2 FYNNEI. The CDR3 nucleotides read TGTGCCAGCAGGGAAACAGATACGCAGTATTTT. Protein product: CASRETDTQYF.

The V and J genes are TRBV5-4 and TRBJ1-5; D unclear. Germline V CDR1 and CDR2: SGHNT, YYREEE (reference sequence). CDR3 length: 14 residues. The V and J ends lost 1 base and 2 bases respectively, with 7 bases between them. CDR3 DNA sequence: TGTGCCAGCAGCTTGAAGGATGGCAATCAGCCCCAGCATTTT. Its translation is CASSLKDGNQPQHF.

V usage is TRBV4-3 and J usage is TRBJ1-1, with 11 nucleotides matching TRBD1. V lost 1 base, J lost 1 base, and 5 bases stayed unmatched. The CDR3 runs 17 residues. Germline V CDR1 and CDR2: LGHNA, YSLEER. The CDR3 coding sequence is TGCGCCAGCAGCCAAGTTGGGACAGGGGGATCGAACACTGAAGCTTTCTTT. This sequence encodes CASSQVGTGGSNTEAFF.

This rearrangement joins TRBV2 to TRBJ1-2; no reliable D call. Per germline, CDR1 SNHLY and CDR2 FYNNEI. The CDR3 loop spans 11 amino acids. V was shortened by 5 bases and J by 5 bases, with 6 bases between the two germline ends. The CDR3 reads CASSPIYGYTF. CDR3 sequence (DNA): TGTGCCAGCAGTCCTATATATGGCTACACCTTC.

This clone was counted a single time. This sequence joins TRBV5-1 and TRBJ2-2, with TRBD1 matching over 7 bases. The CDR3 consists of 15 residues. Germline V gives CDR1 SGHRS, CDR2 YFSETQ. With V trimmed by 3 bases and J by 6 bases, 8 bases remained unmatched. CDR3 nucleotide sequence: TGCGCCAGCAGCTGGACACAGGGGAAGGCCGGGGAGCTGTTTTTT. Translating gives CASSWTQGKAGELFF.

The chain has TRBV4-1 and TRBJ1-1, with D uncertain. The germline V and J ends were trimmed by 3 bases and 1 base, with 15 bases remaining between them. This CDR3 has 16 amino acids. The germline gives CDR1 MGHRA, CDR2 YSYEKL. The CDR3 nucleotides read TGCGCCAGCAGCCAGAGTTTGACGGAGTGGAACACTGAAGCTTTCTTT. It codes for CASSQSLTEWNTEAFF.

The V and J genes are TRBV2 and TRBJ2-6; D ambiguous. Trimming shortened V by 3 bases and J by 0 bases, and 6 bases separated the two germline ends. CDR1 and CDR2 (germline): SNHLY, FYNNEI. The CDR3 spans 15 residues. The CDR3 DNA sequence: TGTGCCAGCAGTGAGGCAGTCTCTGGGGCCAACGTCCTGACTTTC. Translation: CASSEAVSGANVLTF.

This rearrangement joins TRBV27 to TRBJ2-1; maybe TRBD1 (6 bases). Deletions cut 3 bases from V and 3 bases from J, with 12 bases between. The CDR3 has 15 residues. The V gene's germline CDR1 is MNHEY and CDR2 SMNVEV (reference sequence). This CDR3 reads CASSFQGTYYNEQFF. CDR3 sequence (DNA): TGTGCCAGCAGTTTTCAGGGGACGTACTACAATGAGCAGTTCTTC.

This clone was observed a few times. The chain uses TRBV27 and TRBJ1-1; D gene uncertain. Germline V gene data show CDR1 as MNHEY and CDR2 as SMNVEV (reference sequence). V lost 5 bases to trimming and J lost 5 bases, with 12 bases between them. CDR3 size: 13 residues. The CDR3: CASSPRGRTEAFF. DNA of the CDR3: TGTGCCAGCAGTCCCCGAGGTAGGACTGAAGCTTTCTTT.